The rows below give T cell receptor beta chains drawn from one sample of a study of blood T cell repertoires in COVID-19. Here immunoSEQ multiplex PCR was the method, and the copy in TCRdb shows in-frame clones only, minus some. The table lists 95,000 to 150,000 clones, over 65% of them singletons. The material sequenced was peripheral blood. The receptors here all came from a woman between 65 and 79 years old with acute or convalescent COVID-19. The CDR3 runs from the conserved cysteine through the conserved F or W. Fields, in order: D gene, J gene, clone size, V gene, CDR3 DNA, CDR3 protein. A D gene is named only where the DNA matches it firmly. Clone size is shown for a subset of rows, as once, few, many or a class of expanded clone.

NA | TRBJ2-3 | NA | TRBV7-9 | TGTGCCAGCAGCTTAGGGGGCCATACGCAGTATTTT | CASSLGGHTQYF
NA | TRBJ2-3 | NA | TRBV4-2 | TGTGCCAGCAGCCAAGATGCGAGTACAGATACGCAGTATTTT | CASSQDASTDTQYF
TRBD2 | TRBJ2-5 | few | TRBV7-2 | TGTGCCAGCAGCCCGGGGACTAGCGGGGTTCGGAAGACCCAGTACTTC | CASSPGTSGVRKTQYF
TRBD1 | TRBJ1-1 | NA | TRBV5-6 | TGTGCCAGCAGCTCTACAGGGGTGAGGAACACTGAAGCTTTCTTT | CASSSTGVRNTEAFF
TRBD1 | TRBJ1-5 | NA | TRBV6-2/TRBV6-3 | TGTGCCAGCAGCCACGACAGGGGGTTTCTTCAGCCCCAGCATTTT | CASSHDRGFLQPQHF
TRBD2 | TRBJ2-7 | NA | TRBV2 | TGTGCCAGCAGTGAATATGGACTAGCTATCCGACGAACCTACGAGCAGTACTTC | CASSEYGLAIRRTYEQYF
NA | TRBJ2-3 | NA | TRBV7-6 | TGTGCCAGCAGCTTACTAGCAGCTTTCTCAGATACGCAGTATTTT | CASSLLAAFSDTQYF
NA | TRBJ1-1 | NA | TRBV5-1 | TGCGCCAGCAGCTTAGGCAATCCGGGGGGGTACACTGAAGCTTTCTTT | CASSLGNPGGYTEAFF
NA | TRBJ1-6 | few | TRBV7-3 | TGTGCCAGCAGCTATACAGCCTATAATTCACCCCTCCACTTT | CASSYTAYNSPLHF
TRBD1 | TRBJ2-1 | NA | TRBV5-4 | TGTGCCAGCAGCAGTAGGACAGGGGAGCAGTTCTTC | CASSSRTGEQFF
NA | TRBJ1-2 | once | TRBV12-3/TRBV12-4 | TGTGCCAGCGTGTCATCAGGGAACGGCTACACCTTC | CASVSSGNGYTF
TRBD1 | TRBJ2-1 | NA | TRBV7-8 | TGTGCCAGCAGCTTCGACCGGGACAGCCGCAATGAGCAGTTCTTC | CASSFDRDSRNEQFF
NA | TRBJ2-5 | NA | TRBV19 | TGTGCCAGTAGTATTCTGGCAGGGTTAGAGACCCAGTACTTC | CASSILAGLETQYF
NA | TRBJ1-1 | NA | TRBV5-1 | TGCGCCAGCAGCCACCAACAGGGAACGAACACTGAAGCTTTCTTT | CASSHQQGTNTEAFF
NA | TRBJ1-2 | NA | TRBV19 | TGTGCCAGTAGTACCGGGGCGGGAGGCTACACCTTC | CASSTGAGGYTF
TRBD1 | TRBJ1-1 | NA | TRBV11-2 | TGTGCCAGCATCCCGACAGGGTTGAACACTGAAGCTTTCTTT | CASIPTGLNTEAFF
NA | TRBJ2-3 | once | TRBV23-1 | TGCGCCAGCAGTCAATCCTCACAGGTACGATTGTCCCCAGATACGCAGTATTTT | CASSQSSQVRLSPDTQYF
NA | TRBJ1-5 | NA | TRBV29-1 | TGCAGCGTGGCGCCAGGGGGCAATCAGCCCCAGCATTTT | CSVAPGGNQPQHF
NA | TRBJ2-2 | NA | TRBV11-3 | TGTGCCAGCACCCGTTCGGTCGGGACCGGGGAGCTGTTTTTT | CASTRSVGTGELFF
TRBD1 | TRBJ1-5 | NA | TRBV19 | TGTGCCAGTAGTACCGGACAGGGGTTGGGTCAGCCCCAGCATTTT | CASSTGQGLGQPQHF
TRBD1 | TRBJ1-1 | NA | TRBV19 | TGTGCCAGTAGTGAGGGACAGAGATATAGCCGAGCTTTCTTT | CASSEGQRYSRAFF
TRBD1 | TRBJ2-2 | NA | TRBV27 | TGTGCCAGCAGTCAGGACAGGGGGGACACCGGGGAGCTGTTTTTT | CASSQDRGDTGELFF
NA | TRBJ1-1 | NA | TRBV7-9 | TGTGCCAGCAGGCAAACAGGGATCACTGAAGCTTTCTTT | CASRQTGITEAFF
NA | TRBJ2-3 | NA | TRBV7-2 | TGTGCCAGCAGCCAATCTGGGCAGGTCCCAGATACGCAGTATTTT | CASSQSGQVPDTQYF
NA | TRBJ1-1 | NA | TRBV6-5 | TGTGCCAGCAGTTACTCCGGGGATGGCACTGAAGCTTTCTTT | CASSYSGDGTEAFF
NA | TRBJ1-5 | NA | TRBV30 | TGTGCCTGGAGGGTACAGGATCAGCCCCAGCATTTT | CAWRVQDQPQHF
NA | TRBJ2-3 | NA | TRBV24-1 | TGTGCCACCAGTGATGCATCCGACAGGTCTAGCACAGATACGCAGTATTTT | CATSDASDRSSTDTQYF
TRBD1 | TRBJ1-4 | few | TRBV20-1 | TGCAGTGCTAGTTCCCTCCAGGGGGCCTTTGCAACTAATGAAAAACTGTTTTTT | CSASSLQGAFATNEKLFF
NA | TRBJ2-1 | NA | TRBV27 | TGTGCCAGCAGTTTTAATAGCGCAAGCCTCTCCTACAATGAGCAGTTCTTC | CASSFNSASLSYNEQFF
NA | TRBJ2-1 | NA | TRBV7-8 | TGTGCCAGCAGCACCAGCGGTCGTCTAGAGCGGAATGAGCAGTTCTTC | CASSTSGRLERNEQFF
NA | TRBJ1-3 | NA | TRBV6-5 | TGTGCCAGCAGTTCGCGGCAAAGAAACACCATATATTTT | CASSSRQRNTIYF
NA | TRBJ1-2 | NA | TRBV27 | TGTGCCAGCAGTTGGACGGGGAACTATGGCTACACCTTC | CASSWTGNYGYTF
NA | TRBJ1-2 | NA | TRBV4-2 | TGTGCCAGCAGCCAAGAGCGACAGATCTATGGCTACACCTTC | CASSQERQIYGYTF
TRBD1 | TRBJ1-1 | NA | TRBV6-4 | TGTGCCAGCAGGACAGGGGGCATGAACACTGAAGCTTTCTTT | CASRTGGMNTEAFF
TRBD1 | TRBJ1-5 | once | TRBV18 | TGTGCCAGCTCGCCACAGGGGGCATCTCAGCCCCAGCATTTT | CASSPQGASQPQHF
NA | TRBJ2-1 | NA | TRBV2 | TGTGCCAGCAGTTCACAGGGACACGAGCAGTTCTTC | CASSSQGHEQFF
NA | TRBJ1-1 | NA | TRBV11-3 | TGTGCCAGCAGCCCTACCGCCGTCGGGGTCTTTGGAGCTTTCTTT | CASSPTAVGVFGAFF
NA | TRBJ1-2 | few | TRBV5-4 | TGTGCCAGCAGCACTAACCGGGACATCTATGGCTACACCTTC | CASSTNRDIYGYTF
NA | TRBJ1-5 | NA | TRBV12-3/TRBV12-4 | TGTGCCAGTACCCCAGACAGTTTTCAGCCCCAGCATTTT | CASTPDSFQPQHF
NA | TRBJ1-2 | few | TRBV4-3 | TGCGCCAGCAGCCAAGGAGGGAAGTCGCACAGGGCTGGCTACACCTTC | CASSQGGKSHRAGYTF
NA | TRBJ2-1 | NA | TRBV2 | TGTGCCAGCAGGCCCCCGGGAAACTCCTACAATGAGCAGTTCTTC | CASRPPGNSYNEQFF
TRBD1 | TRBJ1-1 | few | TRBV29-1 | TGCAGCGTCGCGAAACAGGGGTTTGGTGCTTTCTTT | CSVAKQGFGAFF